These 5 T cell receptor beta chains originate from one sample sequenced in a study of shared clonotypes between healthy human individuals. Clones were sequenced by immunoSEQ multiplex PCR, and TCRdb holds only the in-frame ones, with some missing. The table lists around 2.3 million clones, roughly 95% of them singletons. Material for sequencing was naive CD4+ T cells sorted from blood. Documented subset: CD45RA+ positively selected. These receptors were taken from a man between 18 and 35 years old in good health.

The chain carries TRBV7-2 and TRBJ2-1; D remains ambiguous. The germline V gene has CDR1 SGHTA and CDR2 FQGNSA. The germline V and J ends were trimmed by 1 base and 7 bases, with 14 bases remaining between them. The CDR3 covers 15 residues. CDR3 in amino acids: CASSLDGLPQNEQFF. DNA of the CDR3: TGTGCCAGCAGCTTAGATGGGCTCCCCCAAAATGAGCAGTTCTTC. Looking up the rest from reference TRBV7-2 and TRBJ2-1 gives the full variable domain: GAGVSQSPSNKVTEKGKDVELRCDPISGHTALYWYRQSLGQGLEFLIYFQGNSAPDKSGLPSDRFSAERTGGSVSTLTIQRTQQEDSAVYLCASSLDGLPQNEQFFGPGTRLTVL.

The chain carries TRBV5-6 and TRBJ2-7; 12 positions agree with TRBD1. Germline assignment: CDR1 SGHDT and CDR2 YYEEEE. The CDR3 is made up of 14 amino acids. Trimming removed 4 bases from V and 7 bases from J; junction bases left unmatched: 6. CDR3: CASSTGTGGWEQYF. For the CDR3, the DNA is TGTGCCAGCAGCACCGGGACAGGGGGCTGGGAGCAGTACTTC. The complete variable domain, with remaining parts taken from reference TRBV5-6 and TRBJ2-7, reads DAGVTQSPTHLIKTRGQQVTLRCSPKSGHDTVSWYQQALGQGPQFIFQYYEEEERQRGNFPDRFSGHQFPNYSSELNVNALLLGDSALYLCASSTGTGGWEQYFGPGTRLTVT.

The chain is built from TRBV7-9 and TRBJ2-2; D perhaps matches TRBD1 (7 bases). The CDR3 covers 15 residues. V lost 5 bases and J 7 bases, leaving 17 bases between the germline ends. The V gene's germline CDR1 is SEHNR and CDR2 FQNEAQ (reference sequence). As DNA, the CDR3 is TGTGCCAGCAGCACAGGGGCGGGGTTGAGCGGGGAGCTGTTTTTT. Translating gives CASSTGAGLSGELFF.

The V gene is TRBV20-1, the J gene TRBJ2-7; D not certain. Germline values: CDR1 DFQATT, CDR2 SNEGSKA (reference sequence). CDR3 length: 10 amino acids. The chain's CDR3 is CAVLCYEQYF. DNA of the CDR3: TGCGCCGTGTTGTGCTACGAGCAGTACTTC.

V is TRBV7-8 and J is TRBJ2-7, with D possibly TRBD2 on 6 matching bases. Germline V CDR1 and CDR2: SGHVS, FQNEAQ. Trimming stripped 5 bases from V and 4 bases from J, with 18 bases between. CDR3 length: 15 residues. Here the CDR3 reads CASSAREAVHYEQYF. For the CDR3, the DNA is TGTGCCAGCAGCGCGAGGGAGGCGGTCCATTACGAGCAGTACTTC.